The 10 T cell receptor beta chains presented below share a single source sample, sequenced in a study of PD-1 blockade in classical Hodgkin lymphoma. Each patient's relapse followed autologous stem cell transplantation, and brentuximab vedotin exposure varied. Only in-frame clones appear in the TCRdb table, and some are missing; sequencing was by immunoSEQ multiplex PCR. This table holds about 28,000 clones, 83% found once. The input for sequencing was peripheral blood mononuclear cells (PBMCs), taken before the second cycle of nivolumab. The origin of the receptors is a human donor with classical Hodgkin lymphoma.

The chain joins TRBV6-5 to TRBJ2-7; D is unresolved. From germline, CDR1 is MNHEY and CDR2 SVGAGI. The V and J ends lost 5 bases and 2 bases respectively, with 13 bases between them. This CDR3 has 14 amino acids. For the CDR3, the DNA is TGTGCCAGCAGTAACCCCGCAACAGCCTACGAGCAGTACGTC. Encoded protein: CASSNPATAYEQYV.

Judged by abundance, this clone is medium-sized (0.01 to 0.1%). The chain combines TRBV5-1 with TRBJ2-3, with 7 positions matching TRBD1. After removal of 2 bases from V and 3 bases from J, the junction contained 3 bases not matched to a gene. CDR3 length equals 14 residues. In germline, CDR1 is SGHRS, CDR2 YFSETQ. The CDR3 here is CASSFGTDTDTQYF. CDR3 nucleotides: TGCGCCAGCAGCTTCGGGACAGATACAGATACGCAGTATTTT.

V and J are TRBV6-5 and TRBJ1-6; no firm D call. CDR1 MNHEY and CDR2 SVGAGI come from the germline V gene. The ends were cut back, 0 bases at V and 13 bases at J, with 10 bases in the middle. This CDR3 comprises 13 residues. The CDR3 spells CASSYSTLEPLHF. For the CDR3, the DNA is TGTGCCAGCAGTTACTCAACCCTTGAGCCCCTCCACTTT.

The chain uses TRBV30 and TRBJ1-1; D remains unclear. The CDR3 is made up of 14 amino acids. The V gene lost 5 bases and the J gene lost 3 bases, with 16 bases spanning the gap. Germline V CDR1 and CDR2: GTSNPN, SVGIG (reference sequence). The CDR3, as DNA: TGTGCCTGGGGTGCCGGGCCAATTTACACTGAAGCTTTCTTT. Protein: CAWGAGPIYTEAFF. Combining the CDR3 with reference TRBV30 and TRBJ1-1 gives the whole variable domain SQTIHQWPATLVQPVGSPLSLECTVEGTSNPNLYWYRQAAGRGLQLLFYSVGIGQISSEVPQNLSASRPQDRQFILSSKKLLLSDSGFYLCAWGAGPIYTEAFFGQGTRLTVV.

The chain joins TRBV28 to TRBJ1-5; a possible D gene is TRBD1 (5 bases). CDR1 and CDR2 from the germline V gene are MDHEN and SYDVKM. CDR3 length: 14 amino acids. V dropped 3 bases and J dropped 5 bases, with 11 bases sitting between them. CDR3 sequence (DNA): TGTGCCAGCAGTTTTCGGGGGATGGATCAGCCCCAGCATTTT. Amino acids: CASSFRGMDQPQHF.

The CDR3 nucleotides are TGTGCCAGCAGGACAGACAGCCTGTATAATTCACCCCTCCACTTT. It specifies CASRTDSLYNSPLHF. This sequence joins TRBV2 and TRBJ1-6, with TRBD1 as a possible D gene (5 bases). V was clipped by 6 bases and J by 4 bases, with 13 bases between them. Germline V gene sequence: CDR1 SNHLY, CDR2 FYNNEI. This CDR3 comprises 15 residues.

The rearrangement joins TRBV2 to TRBJ1-6; TRBD1 matches 9 bases. Germline CDR1 is SNHLY and CDR2 is FYNNEI. This CDR3 has 15 amino acids. V gave up 6 bases and J gave up 0 bases; unmatched junction bases: 0. CDR3 nucleotide sequence: TGTGCCAGCAGGGACAGGGGCTCCTATAATTCACCCCTCCACTTT. Amino acids: CASRDRGSYNSPLHF.

The rearrangement uses TRBV6-1 and TRBJ2-3, with 12 positions matching TRBD2. The CDR3 consists of 16 residues. J was trimmed by 0 bases and V by 4 bases; bases with no gene match: 2. Germline V gene data show CDR1 as MNHNS and CDR2 as SASEGT. DNA for the CDR3: TGTGCCAGCAGTGTTACTAGCGGGGGGAGCACAGATACGCAGTATTTT. It yields the protein CASSVTSGGSTDTQYF.

The chain employs TRBV5-4 and TRBJ1-1, with D uncertain. V was pared by 3 bases and J by 0 bases, with 3 bases between. The CDR3 runs 12 residues. Germline V gives CDR1 SGHNT, CDR2 YYREEE (reference sequence). CDR3 loop: CASSWMNTEAFF. In DNA, the CDR3 is TGTGCCAGCAGCTGGATGAACACTGAAGCTTTCTTT.

The V call is TRBV14, the J call TRBJ2-5; D call uncertain. The V and J ends lost 4 bases and 5 bases respectively, with 8 bases between them. This CDR3 spans 12 amino acids. Germline CDR1 and CDR2: SGHDN and FVKESK. Written as DNA, the CDR3 is TGTGCCAGCAGCCCTTTCGGGGAGACCCAGTACTTC. It yields the protein CASSPFGETQYF.